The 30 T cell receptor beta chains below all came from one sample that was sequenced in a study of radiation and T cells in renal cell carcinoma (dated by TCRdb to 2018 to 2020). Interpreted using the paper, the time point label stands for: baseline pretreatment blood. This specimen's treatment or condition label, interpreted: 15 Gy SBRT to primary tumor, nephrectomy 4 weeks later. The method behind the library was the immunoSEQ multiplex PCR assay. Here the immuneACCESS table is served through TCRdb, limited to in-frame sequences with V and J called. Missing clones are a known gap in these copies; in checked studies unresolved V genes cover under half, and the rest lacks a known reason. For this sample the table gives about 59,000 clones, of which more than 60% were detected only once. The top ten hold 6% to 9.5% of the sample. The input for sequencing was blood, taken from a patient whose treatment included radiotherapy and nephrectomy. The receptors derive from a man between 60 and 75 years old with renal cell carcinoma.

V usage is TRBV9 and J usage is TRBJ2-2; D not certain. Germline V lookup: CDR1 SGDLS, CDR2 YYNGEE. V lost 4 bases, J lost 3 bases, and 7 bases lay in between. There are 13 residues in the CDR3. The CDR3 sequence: CASSPSYTGELFF. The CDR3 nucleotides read TGTGCCAGCAGCCCTAGTTACACCGGGGAGCTGTTTTTT.

The CDR3 nucleotides are TGTGCCTGGAGTGTACTGGTAGATACGCAGTATTTT. It codes for CAWSVLVDTQYF. The chain links TRBV30 to TRBJ2-3; D not resolved. CDR3 size: 12 residues. Germline values: CDR1 GTSNPN, CDR2 SVGIG (reference sequence). V was cut by 0 bases and J by 5 bases, with 6 bases left in between.

CDR3 DNA sequence: TGTGCCAGCAGCTTAGTCGATGAGCAGTTCTTC. It encodes CASSLVDEQFF. The V call is TRBV7-9, the J call TRBJ2-1, with D uncertain. CDR3 size: 11 residues. Germline-derived CDR1 and CDR2 are SEHNR and FQNEAQ (reference sequence). V lost 1 base and J lost 8, with 3 bases in between.

CDR3 nucleotides: TGTGCAAGTCGCTTAGAGTGGGTCAAGTACCCCGAGCAGTACTTC. Its translation is CASRLEWVKYPEQYF. V usage is TRBV12-2 and J usage is TRBJ2-7. TRBV12-2 is tagged as a pseudogene. There are 15 residues in the CDR3.

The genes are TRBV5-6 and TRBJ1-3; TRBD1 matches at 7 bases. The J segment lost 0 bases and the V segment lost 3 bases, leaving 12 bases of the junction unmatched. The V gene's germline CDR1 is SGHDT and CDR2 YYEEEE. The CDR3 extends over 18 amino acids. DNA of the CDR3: TGTGCCAGCAGCTCAGTAGGACAGGACTTATTCTCTGGAAACACCATATATTTT. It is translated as CASSSVGQDLFSGNTIYF.

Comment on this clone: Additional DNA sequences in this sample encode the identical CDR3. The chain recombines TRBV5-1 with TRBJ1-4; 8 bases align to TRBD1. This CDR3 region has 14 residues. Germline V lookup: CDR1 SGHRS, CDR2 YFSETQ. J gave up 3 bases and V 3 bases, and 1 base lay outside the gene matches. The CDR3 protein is CASSSQGANEKLFF. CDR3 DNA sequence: TGCGCCAGCAGCTCACAGGGGGCTAATGAAAAACTGTTTTTT.

CDR3 bases: TGTGCCAGCAGCTTAGATCAGGGGGCGCGACTGGAGACCCAGTACTTC. Protein product: CASSLDQGARLETQYF. The V and J genes are TRBV13 and TRBJ2-5, with TRBD1 identical over 8 bases. CDR3 length: 16 amino acids. Losses at the gene ends were 1 base for V and 5 bases for J; bases not matched to a gene: 9. The germline V gene encodes CDR1 PRHDT and CDR2 FYEKMQ (reference sequence).

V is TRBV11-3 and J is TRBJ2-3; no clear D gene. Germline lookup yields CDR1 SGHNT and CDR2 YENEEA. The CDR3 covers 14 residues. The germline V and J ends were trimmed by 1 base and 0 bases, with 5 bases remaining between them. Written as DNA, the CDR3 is TGTGCCAGCAGCTTAGTGTCTAGCACAGATACGCAGTATTTT. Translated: CASSLVSSTDTQYF.

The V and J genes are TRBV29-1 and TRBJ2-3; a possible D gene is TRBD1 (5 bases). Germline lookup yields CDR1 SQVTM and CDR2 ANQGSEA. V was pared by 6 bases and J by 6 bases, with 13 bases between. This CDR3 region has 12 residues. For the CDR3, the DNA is TGCAGCGTCAAGGGGCAGGGTGATACGCAGTATTTT. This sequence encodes CSVKGQGDTQYF.

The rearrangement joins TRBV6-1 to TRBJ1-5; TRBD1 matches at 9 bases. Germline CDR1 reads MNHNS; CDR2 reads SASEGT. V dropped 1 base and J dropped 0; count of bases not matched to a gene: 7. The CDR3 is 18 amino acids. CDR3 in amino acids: CASSEGPGTGHSNQPQHF. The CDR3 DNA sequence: TGTGCCAGCAGTGAAGGACCCGGGACAGGGCATAGCAATCAGCCCCAGCATTTT.

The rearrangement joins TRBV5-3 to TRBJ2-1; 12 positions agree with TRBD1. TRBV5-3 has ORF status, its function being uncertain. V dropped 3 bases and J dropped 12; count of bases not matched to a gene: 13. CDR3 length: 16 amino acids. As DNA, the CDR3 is TGTGCCAGAAGCTCCCCCACCGGGACAGGGGGCGGAGGGCAGTTCTTC. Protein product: CARSSPTGTGGGGQFF.

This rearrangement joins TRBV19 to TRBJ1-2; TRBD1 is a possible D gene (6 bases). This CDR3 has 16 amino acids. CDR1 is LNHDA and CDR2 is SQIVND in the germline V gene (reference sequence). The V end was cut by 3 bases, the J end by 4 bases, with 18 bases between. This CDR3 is CASSMGGAHPPYGYTF. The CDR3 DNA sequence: TGTGCCAGTAGTATGGGGGGGGCCCACCCGCCCTATGGCTACACCTTC.

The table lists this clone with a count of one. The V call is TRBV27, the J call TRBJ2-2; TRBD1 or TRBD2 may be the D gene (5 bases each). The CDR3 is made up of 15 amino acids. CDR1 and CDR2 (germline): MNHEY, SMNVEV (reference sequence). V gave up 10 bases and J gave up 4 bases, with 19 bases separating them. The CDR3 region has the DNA TGTGCCACCACACGGGGACCAGTCCCCACCGGGGAGCTGTTTTTT. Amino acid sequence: CATTRGPVPTGELFF.

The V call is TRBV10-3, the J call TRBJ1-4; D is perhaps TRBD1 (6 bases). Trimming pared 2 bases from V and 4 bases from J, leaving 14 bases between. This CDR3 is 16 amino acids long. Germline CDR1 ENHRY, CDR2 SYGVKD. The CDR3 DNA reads TGTGCCATCAGTGAGCCGCAGGGGCTCGGTAATGAAAAACTGTTTTTT. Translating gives CAISEPQGLGNEKLFF.

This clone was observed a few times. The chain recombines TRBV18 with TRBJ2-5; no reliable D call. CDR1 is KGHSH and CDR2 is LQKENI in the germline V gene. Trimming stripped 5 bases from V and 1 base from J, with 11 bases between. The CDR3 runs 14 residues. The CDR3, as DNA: TGTGCCAGCTCATCTAGAGTGGGCCAAGAGACCCAGTACTTC. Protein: CASSSRVGQETQYF.

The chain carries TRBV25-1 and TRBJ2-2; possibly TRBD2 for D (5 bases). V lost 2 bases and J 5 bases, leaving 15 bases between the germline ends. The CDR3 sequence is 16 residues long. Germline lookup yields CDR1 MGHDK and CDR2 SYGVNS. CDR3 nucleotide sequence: TGTGCCAGCAGTGAACATGGAGAGGGCGTAACCGGGGAGCTGTTTTTT. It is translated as CASSEHGEGVTGELFF.

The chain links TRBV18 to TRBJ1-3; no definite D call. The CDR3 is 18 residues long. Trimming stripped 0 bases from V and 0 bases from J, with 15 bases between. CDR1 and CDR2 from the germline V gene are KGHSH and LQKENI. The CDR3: CASSPPVRPQHSGNTIYF. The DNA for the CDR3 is TGTGCCAGCTCACCACCGGTCAGGCCCCAACACTCTGGAAACACCATATATTTT.

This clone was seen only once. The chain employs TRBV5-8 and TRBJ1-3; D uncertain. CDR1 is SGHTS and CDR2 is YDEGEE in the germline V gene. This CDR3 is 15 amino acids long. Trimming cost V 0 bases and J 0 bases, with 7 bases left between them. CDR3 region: CASSLVSHSGNTIYF. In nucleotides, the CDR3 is TGTGCCAGCAGCTTGGTCTCGCACTCTGGAAACACCATATATTTT.

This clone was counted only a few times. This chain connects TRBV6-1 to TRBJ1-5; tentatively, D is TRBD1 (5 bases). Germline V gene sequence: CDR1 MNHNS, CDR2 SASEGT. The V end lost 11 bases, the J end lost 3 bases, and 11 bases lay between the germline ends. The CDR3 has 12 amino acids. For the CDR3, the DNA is TGTGCCGGGGCAGGAGACAATCAGCCCCAGCATTTT. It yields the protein CAGAGDNQPQHF.

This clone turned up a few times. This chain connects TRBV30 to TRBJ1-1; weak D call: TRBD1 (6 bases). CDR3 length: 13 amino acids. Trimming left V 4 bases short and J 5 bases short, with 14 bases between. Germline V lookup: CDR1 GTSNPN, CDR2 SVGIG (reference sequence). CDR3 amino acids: CAWTYRVETEAFF. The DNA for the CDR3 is TGTGCCTGGACCTACAGGGTGGAAACTGAAGCTTTCTTT.

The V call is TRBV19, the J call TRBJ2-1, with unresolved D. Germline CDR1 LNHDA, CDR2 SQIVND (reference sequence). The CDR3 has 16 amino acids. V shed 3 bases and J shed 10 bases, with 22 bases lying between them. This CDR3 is CASSIFADPSAGEQFF. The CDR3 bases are TGTGCCAGTAGTATTTTCGCGGACCCGAGTGCTGGGGAGCAGTTCTTC.

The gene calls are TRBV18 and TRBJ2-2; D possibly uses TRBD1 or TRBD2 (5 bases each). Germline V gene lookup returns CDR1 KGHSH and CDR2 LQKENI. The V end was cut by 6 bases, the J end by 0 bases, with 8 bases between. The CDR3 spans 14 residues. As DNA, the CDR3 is TGTGCCAGCTCCGGGACGGCGAACACCGGGGAGCTGTTTTTT. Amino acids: CASSGTANTGELFF.

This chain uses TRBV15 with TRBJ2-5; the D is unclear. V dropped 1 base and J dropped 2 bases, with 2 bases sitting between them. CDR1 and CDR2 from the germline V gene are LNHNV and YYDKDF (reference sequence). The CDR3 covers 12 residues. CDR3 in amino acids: CATSRAQETQYF. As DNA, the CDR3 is TGTGCCACCAGCAGAGCACAAGAGACCCAGTACTTC.

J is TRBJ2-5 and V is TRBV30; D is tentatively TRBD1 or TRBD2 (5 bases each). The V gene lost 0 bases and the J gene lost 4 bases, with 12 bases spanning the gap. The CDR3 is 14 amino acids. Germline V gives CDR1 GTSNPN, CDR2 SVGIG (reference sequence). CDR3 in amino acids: CAWSVWGRRETQYF. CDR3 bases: TGTGCCTGGAGTGTTTGGGGGAGACGAGAGACCCAGTACTTC.

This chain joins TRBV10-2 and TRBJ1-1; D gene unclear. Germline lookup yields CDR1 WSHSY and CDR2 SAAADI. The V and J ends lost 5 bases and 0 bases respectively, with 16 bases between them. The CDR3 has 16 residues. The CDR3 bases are TGCGCCAGCAGTCTCCCCGGGTCCCCCATGAACACTGAAGCTTTCTTT. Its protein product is CASSLPGSPMNTEAFF.

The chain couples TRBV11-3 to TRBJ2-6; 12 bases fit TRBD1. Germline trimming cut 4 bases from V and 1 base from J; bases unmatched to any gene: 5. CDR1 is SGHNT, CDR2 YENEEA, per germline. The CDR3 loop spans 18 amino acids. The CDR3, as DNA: TGTGCCAGCAGCTCGGGACAGGGGGCACTGTCTGGGGCCAACGTCCTGACTTTC. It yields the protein CASSSGQGALSGANVLTF.

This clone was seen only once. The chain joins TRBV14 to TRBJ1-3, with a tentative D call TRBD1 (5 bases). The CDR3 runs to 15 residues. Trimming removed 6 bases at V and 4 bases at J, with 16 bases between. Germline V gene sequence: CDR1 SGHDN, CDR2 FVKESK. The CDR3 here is CASSWFSGSGNTIYF. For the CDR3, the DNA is TGTGCCAGCAGTTGGTTTTCAGGGTCCGGAAACACCATATATTTT.

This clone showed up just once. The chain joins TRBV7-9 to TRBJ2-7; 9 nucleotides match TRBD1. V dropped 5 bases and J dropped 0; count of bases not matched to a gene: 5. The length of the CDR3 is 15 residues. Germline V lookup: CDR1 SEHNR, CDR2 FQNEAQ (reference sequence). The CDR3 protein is CASSPGTGSSYEQYF. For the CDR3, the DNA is TGTGCCAGCAGCCCTGGGACAGGGAGCTCCTACGAGCAGTACTTC.

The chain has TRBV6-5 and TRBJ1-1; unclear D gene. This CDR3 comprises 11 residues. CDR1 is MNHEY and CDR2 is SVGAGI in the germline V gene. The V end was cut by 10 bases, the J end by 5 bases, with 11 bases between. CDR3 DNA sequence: TGTGCCACTCGCCGCCGGACTGAAGCTTTCTTT. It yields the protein CATRRRTEAFF.

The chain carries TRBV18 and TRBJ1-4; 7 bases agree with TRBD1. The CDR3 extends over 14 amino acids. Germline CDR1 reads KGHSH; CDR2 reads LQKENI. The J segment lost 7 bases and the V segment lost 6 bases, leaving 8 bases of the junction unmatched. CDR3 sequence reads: CASSREQGREKLFF. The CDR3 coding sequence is TGTGCCAGCTCGCGGGAACAGGGGCGTGAAAAACTGTTTTTT. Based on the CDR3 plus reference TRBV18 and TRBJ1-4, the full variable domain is NAGVMQNPRHLVRRRGQEARLRCSPMKGHSHVYWYRQLPEEGLKFMVYLQKENIIDESGMPKERFSAEFPKEGPSILRIQQVVRGDSAAYFCASSREQGREKLFFGSGTQLSVL.